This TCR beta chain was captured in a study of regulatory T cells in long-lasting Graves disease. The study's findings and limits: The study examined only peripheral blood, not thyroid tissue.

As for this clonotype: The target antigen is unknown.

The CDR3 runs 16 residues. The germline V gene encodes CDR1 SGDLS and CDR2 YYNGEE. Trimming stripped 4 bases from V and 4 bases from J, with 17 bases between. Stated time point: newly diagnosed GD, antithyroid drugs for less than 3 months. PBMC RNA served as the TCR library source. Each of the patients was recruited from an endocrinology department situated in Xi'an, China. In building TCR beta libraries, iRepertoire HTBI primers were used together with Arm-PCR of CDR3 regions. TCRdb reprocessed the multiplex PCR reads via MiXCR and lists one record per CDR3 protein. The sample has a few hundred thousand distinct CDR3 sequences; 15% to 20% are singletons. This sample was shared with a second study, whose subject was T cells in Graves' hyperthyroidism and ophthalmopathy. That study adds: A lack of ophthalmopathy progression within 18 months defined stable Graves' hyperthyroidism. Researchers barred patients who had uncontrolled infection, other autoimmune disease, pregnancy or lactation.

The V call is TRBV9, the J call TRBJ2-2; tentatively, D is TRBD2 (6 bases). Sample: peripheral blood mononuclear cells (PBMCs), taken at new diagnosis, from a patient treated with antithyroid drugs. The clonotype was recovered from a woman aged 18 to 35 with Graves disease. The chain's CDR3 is CASSPSPGGSTGELFF. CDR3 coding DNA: TGTGCCAGCAGCCCTTCTCCTGGGGGGTCCACCGGGGAGCTGTTTTTT.